The present T cell receptor (beta chain) was sequenced within a study of blood T cell repertoires in COVID-19 (dated by TCRdb to 2019 to 2021). With respect to the entire study: Samples covering the acute and convalescent phases of COVID-19 were provided by collaborators in the United States, Italy and Spain. Where available, HLA class I and class II types were obtained from metadata supplied by the sample provider rather than from assay-based typing. The repertoires were released in a freely available public database meant as a resource for research on the immune response to SARS-CoV-2. The dataset comprised deeply sampled blood TCRbeta repertoires from subjects exposed to, actively infected with, or recovered from COVID-19. The sample metadata nearly always contained a de-identified subject ID, COVID-19 status, age in years and sex. The prospective study material was composed of cDNA or gDNA derived from T cells, B-cell-depleted T cells, or PBMCs. Samples came from the ongoing ImmuneRACE study (first 160 participants) plus 1,254 subjects from 6 global collaborators. What the work shows at the level of the full study, not this receptor alone: How much clinical and demographic metadata was included differed by source and by participant, and the metadata was provided uncurated.

TCRbeta CDR3 regions were amplified from genomic DNA by means of the immunoSEQ Assay, a bias-controlled multiplex PCR. The authors processed their data as follows. Within the assay, amplification of reference gene primers was used to estimate how many nucleated cells each sample contained. Sequence reads were collapsed and filtered to measure the absolute abundance of every unique TCRbeta CDR3 rearrangement. Productive Simpson clonality was computed per sample as the square root of Simpson's diversity index over productive rearrangements. The immuneACCESS repertoire file appears here via TCRdb, limited to in-frame rearrangements. These files lack a portion of the clones; in checked studies, under half of the deficit traces to unresolved V genes, and the cause of the others is not known. That table gives V, J and clone size, and the DNA gave D and trimming. The sample has about 360,000 clones on record, more than 70% of them singletons. Clones ranked in the top ten supply around 1.3% of the sample.

The germline V gene supplies CDR1 MNHEY and CDR2 SVGAGI. Trimming accounts for 7 bases at V and 6 bases at J, while the number of junction bases matched to no gene is 7. The CDR3 spans 13 residues, from the cysteine through the phenylalanine. The sequence is cut down to CDR3 DNA, 39 bases in frame from base 1. Participants in the prospective study were enrolled through a virtual design, were aged about 18 to 90 years, and lived in 24 United States geographic areas. In the prospective study, participants were assigned to cohorts based on the clinical history participants reported in a screening survey and a study questionnaire. For ImmuneRACE Cohort 3, a participant was defined as recovered based on two consecutive negative NP/OP PCR tests, clearance by a healthcare professional, or resolution of symptoms. In the prospective study, mobile phlebotomists collected whole blood, serum and a nasopharyngeal or oropharyngeal swab from each participant. Participants in the prospective study had the option to provide additional blood draws and questionnaires over a roughly two-month period. Prospective study blood samples were shipped either frozen or at room temperature before DNA extraction.

As to this clone: The clone's antigen remains unknown. No much larger clonotype is one base removed from it; base qualities were not supplied.

Input material: PBMCs or T cells enriched from blood (not recorded which). The chain links TRBV6-5 with TRBJ1-2; TRBD1 agrees with 8 junctional bases. The receptor's source is a man aged 30-40 years who had recovered from COVID-19. CDR3 loop: CASTPRQGHGYTF. The nucleotide sequence is given as TGTGCCAGCACCCCCCGACAGGGGCATGGCTACACCTTC.